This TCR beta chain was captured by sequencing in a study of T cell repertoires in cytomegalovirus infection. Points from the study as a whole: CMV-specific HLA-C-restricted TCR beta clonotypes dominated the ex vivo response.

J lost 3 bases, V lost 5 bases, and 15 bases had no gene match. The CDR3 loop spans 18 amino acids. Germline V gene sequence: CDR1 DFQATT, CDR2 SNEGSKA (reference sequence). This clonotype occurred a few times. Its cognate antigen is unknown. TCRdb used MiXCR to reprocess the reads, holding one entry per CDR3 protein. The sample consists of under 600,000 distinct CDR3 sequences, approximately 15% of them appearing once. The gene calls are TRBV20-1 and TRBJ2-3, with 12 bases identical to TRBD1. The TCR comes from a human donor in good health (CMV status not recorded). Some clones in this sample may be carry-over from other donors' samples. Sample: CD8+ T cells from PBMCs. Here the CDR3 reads CSAPDLGGTGGSTDTQYF. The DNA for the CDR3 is TGCAGTGCTCCTGACTTGGGGGGGACAGGGGGCTCAACAGATACGCAGTATTTT.